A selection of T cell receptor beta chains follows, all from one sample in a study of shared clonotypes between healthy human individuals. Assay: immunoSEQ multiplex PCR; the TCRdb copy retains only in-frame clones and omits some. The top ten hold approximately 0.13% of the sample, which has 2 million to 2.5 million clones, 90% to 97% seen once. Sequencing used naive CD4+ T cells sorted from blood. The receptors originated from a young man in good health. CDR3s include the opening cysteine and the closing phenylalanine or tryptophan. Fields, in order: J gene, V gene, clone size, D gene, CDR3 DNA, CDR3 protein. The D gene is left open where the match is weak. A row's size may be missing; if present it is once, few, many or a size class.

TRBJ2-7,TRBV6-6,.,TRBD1,TGTGCCAGCAGTTCGATGAGGGACAGTCAGTACTTC,CASSSMRDSQYF
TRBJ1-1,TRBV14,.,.,TGTGCCAGCAGCCAAGTGGATCGAGCTTTCTTT,CASSQVDRAFF
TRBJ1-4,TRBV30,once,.,TGTGCCTGGAGCTCAGACTGGTTGCTGTTTTTT,CAWSSDWLLFF
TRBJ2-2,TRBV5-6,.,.,TGTGCCAGCAGCTTAATTTCGGCGGACACCGGGGAGCTGTTTTTT,CASSLISADTGELFF
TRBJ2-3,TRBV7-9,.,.,TGTGCCAGCAGCTTAATTGACCGGGCAGCAGATACGCAGTATTTT,CASSLIDRAADTQYF
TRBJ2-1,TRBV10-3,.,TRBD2,TGTGCCATCAGTGTCGGGACTAGCGGAGGTAATGAGCAGTTCTTC,CAISVGTSGGNEQFF
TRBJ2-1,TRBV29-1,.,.,TGCAGCGTGAGGAAAGGGACGCTTGGCGCGAAGACCTACAATGAGCAGTTCTTC,CSVRKGTLGAKTYNEQFF
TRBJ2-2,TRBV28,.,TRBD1,TGTGCCAGCAGGCCGGGACAGGGAGGCACCGGGGAGCTGTTTTTT,CASRPGQGGTGELFF
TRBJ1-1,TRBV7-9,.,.,TGTGCCAGCAGCTCGGTTTACTTGGGGGTTAACACTGAAGCTTTCTTT,CASSSVYLGVNTEAFF
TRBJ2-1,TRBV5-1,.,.,TGCGCCAGCACGTCCGGAGCGCGAAATGAGCAGTTCTTC,CASTSGARNEQFF
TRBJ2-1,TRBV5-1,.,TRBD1,TGCGCCAGCAGCTTGGGTTACAGGGGTAGATTCAATGAGCAGTTCTTC,CASSLGYRGRFNEQFF
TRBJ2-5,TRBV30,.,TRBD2,TGTGCCTGGAGTGTAGGAGCGGGGGGGCCGGGTGAGACCCAGTACTTC,CAWSVGAGGPGETQYF
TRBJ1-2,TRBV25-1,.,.,TGTGCCAGCAGTGATCTCCCCCACGAATACACCTTC,CASSDLPHEYTF
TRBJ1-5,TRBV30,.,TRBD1,TGTGCCTGGAGCGGGACAGGGGTACGGAATCAGCCCCAGCATTTT,CAWSGTGVRNQPQHF
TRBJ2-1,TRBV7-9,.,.,TGTGCCAGCAGCCACCGGAGGGCCAGCGCGGACAATGAGCAGTTCTTC,CASSHRRASADNEQFF
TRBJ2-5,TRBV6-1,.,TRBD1,TGTGCCAGCAGTGGACAGGGGCTCTGGGAGACCCAGTACTTC,CASSGQGLWETQYF
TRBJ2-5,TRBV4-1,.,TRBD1,TGCGCCAGCAGCCAAGGAGGGACAGATTTTTCTCAGGAGACCCAGTACTTC,CASSQGGTDFSQETQYF
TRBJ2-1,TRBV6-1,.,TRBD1,TGTGCCAGCAGTGAAGTTCCAGGGGGCCGGTTCTTC,CASSEVPGGRFF
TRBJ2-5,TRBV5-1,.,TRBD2,TGCGCCAGCAGCTATACTAGCGGGGGGGAGACCCAGTACTTC,CASSYTSGGETQYF
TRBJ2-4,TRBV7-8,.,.,TGTGCCAGCAGCCATCGGACCTACAAAAACATTCAGTACTTC,CASSHRTYKNIQYF
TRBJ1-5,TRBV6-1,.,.,TGTGCCAGCAGTGATGAGGGCAATCAGCCCCAGCATTTT,CASSDEGNQPQHF
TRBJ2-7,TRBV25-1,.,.,TGTGCCAGCAGTGATGGACAATCCTACGAGCAGTACTTC,CASSDGQSYEQYF
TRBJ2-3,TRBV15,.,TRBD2,TGTGCCACCAGCAGAGACTTGCTAGCGGGGGAGAGAGATACGCAGTATTTT,CATSRDLLAGERDTQYF
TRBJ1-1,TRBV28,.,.,TGTGCCAGCAGTTTATGGGGGGCGAAGGCTTTCTTT,CASSLWGAKAFF